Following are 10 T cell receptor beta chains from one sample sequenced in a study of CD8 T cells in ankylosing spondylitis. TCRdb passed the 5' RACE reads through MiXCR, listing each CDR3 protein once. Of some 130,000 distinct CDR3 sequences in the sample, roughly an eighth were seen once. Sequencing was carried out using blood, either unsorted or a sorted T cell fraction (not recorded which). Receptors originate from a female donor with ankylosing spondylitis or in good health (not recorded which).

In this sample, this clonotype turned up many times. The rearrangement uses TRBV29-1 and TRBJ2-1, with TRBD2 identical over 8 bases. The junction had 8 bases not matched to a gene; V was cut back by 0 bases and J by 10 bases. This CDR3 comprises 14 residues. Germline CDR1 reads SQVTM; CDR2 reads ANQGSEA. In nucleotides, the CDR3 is TGCAGCGTTGAAGAAGGTACCGGGAGGGCCGAGCAGTTCTTC. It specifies CSVEEGTGRAEQFF.

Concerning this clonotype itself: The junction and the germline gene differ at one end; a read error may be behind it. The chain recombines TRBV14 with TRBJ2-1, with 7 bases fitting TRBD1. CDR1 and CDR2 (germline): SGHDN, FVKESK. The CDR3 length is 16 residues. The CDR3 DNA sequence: TGTGCCAGCAACCAAGTGTCCGGGACAGTGTACAATGAGCAGTTCTTC. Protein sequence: CASNQVSGTVYNEQFF.

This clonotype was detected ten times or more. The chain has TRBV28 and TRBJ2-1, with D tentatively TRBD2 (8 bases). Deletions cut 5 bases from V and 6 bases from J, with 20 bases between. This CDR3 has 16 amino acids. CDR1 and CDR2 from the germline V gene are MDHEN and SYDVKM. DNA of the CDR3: TGTGCCAGCAGTGGGACAGCGGGAGAGTACGGCAATGAGCAGTTCTTC. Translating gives CASSGTAGEYGNEQFF.

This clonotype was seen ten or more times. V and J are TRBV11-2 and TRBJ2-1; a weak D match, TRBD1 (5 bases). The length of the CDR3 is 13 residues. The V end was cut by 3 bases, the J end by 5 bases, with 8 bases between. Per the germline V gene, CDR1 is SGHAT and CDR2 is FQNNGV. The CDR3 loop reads CASSLGLNNEQFF. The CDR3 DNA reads TGTGCCAGCAGCTTGGGGCTTAACAATGAGCAGTTCTTC.

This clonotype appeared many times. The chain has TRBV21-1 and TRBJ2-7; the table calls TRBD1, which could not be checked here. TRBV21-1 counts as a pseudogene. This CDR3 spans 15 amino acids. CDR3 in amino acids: CAIPVDSYCSYEQYF. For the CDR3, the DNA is TGTGCCATCCCTGTAGACTCTTATTGCTCCTACGAGCAGTACTTC.

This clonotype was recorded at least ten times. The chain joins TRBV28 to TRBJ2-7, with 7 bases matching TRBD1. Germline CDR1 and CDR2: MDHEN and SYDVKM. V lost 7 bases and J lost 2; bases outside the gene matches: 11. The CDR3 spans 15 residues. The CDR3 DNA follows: TGTGCCAGCACCCGATTTACCGGGACAGCCTACGAGCAGTACTTC. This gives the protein CASTRFTGTAYEQYF.

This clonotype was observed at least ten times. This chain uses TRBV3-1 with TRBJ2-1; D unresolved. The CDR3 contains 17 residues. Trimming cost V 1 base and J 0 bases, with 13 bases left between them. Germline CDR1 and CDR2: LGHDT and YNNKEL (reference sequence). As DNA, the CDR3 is TGTGCCAGCAGCCAAGTTTTGGGTCCCAGCTCCTACAATGAGCAGTTCTTC. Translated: CASSQVLGPSSYNEQFF.

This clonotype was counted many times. The CDR3 DNA is TGCGCCAGCAGCTTGGTTGAGGACACCGGTGGGAATTCACCCCTCCACTTT. Amino acids: CASSLVEDTGGNSPLHF. The V and J genes are TRBV5-1 and TRBJ1-6; TRBD1 is a possible D gene (5 bases). Trimming stripped 0 bases from V and 7 bases from J, with 17 bases between. The CDR3 spans 17 residues. The germline V gene has CDR1 SGHRS and CDR2 YFSETQ.

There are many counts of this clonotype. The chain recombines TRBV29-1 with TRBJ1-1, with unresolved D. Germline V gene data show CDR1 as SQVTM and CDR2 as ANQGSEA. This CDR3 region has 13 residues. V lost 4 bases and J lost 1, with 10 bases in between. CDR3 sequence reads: CSVASGGNTEAFF. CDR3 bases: TGCAGCGTTGCCAGCGGTGGGAACACTGAAGCTTTCTTT.

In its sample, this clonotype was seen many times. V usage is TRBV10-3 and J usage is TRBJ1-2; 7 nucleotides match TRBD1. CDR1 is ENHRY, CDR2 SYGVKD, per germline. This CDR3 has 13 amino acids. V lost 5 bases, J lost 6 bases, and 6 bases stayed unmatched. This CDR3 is CAISPDRANGYTF. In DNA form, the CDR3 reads TGTGCCATCAGTCCAGACAGGGCAAATGGCTACACCTTC.